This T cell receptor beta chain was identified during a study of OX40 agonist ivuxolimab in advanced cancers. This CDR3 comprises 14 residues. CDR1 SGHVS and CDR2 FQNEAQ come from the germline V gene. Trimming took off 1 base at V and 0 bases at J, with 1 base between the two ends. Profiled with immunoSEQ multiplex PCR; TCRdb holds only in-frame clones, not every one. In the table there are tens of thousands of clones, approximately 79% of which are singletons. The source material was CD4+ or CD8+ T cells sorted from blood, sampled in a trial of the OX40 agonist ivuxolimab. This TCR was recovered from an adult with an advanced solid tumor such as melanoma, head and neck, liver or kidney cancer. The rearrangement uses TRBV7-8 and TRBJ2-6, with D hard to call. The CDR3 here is CASSLVSGANVLTF. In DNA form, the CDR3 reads TGTGCCAGCAGCTTAGTCTCTGGGGCCAACGTCCTGACTTTC.